This record covers a single T cell receptor (beta chain). Clones were sequenced by immunoSEQ multiplex PCR, and TCRdb holds only the in-frame ones, with some missing. The data hold around 89,000 clones, with about 88% observed a single time. The data were obtained in a study of blood T cell repertoires in COVID-19. About the research overall: Donors in the United States, Italy and Spain gave samples during acute or convalescent COVID-19.

The sequencing input was peripheral blood. This TCR came from a man between 50 and 59 years old with acute or convalescent COVID-19.

The CDR3 bases are TGTGCCAGCAGCTACTTCAGGGGGCGAGGTGAAAAACTGTTTTTT. Its protein product is CASSYFRGRGEKLFF. The rearrangement links TRBV5-6 to TRBJ1-4, with TRBD1 identical over 8 bases. The CDR3 contains 15 residues. The trim removed 3 bases at V and 7 bases at J, leaving 8 bases unmatched. Germline V gene sequence: CDR1 SGHDT, CDR2 YYEEEE. Using reference TRBV5-6 and TRBJ1-4 for the parts outside the CDR3, the full variable domain is DAGVTQSPTHLIKTRGQQVTLRCSPKSGHDTVSWYQQALGQGPQFIFQYYEEEERQRGNFPDRFSGHQFPNYSSELNVNALLLGDSALYLCASSYFRGRGEKLFFGSGTQLSVL.